The present entry profiles one T cell receptor (beta chain) with its context. This specimen comes from a study of technical replicates of blood from several donors. Sequencing was performed with immunoSEQ multiplex PCR; in TCRdb, only in-frame clones are kept and a portion is missing. The sample shows approximately 87,000 clones, 95% of them seen only once. The CDR3 sequence is 14 residues long. Germline V lookup: CDR1 LGHNT, CDR2 FRNRAP. V was pared by 2 bases and J by 3 bases, with 10 bases between. The sequenced material came from T cells isolated from PBMCs. The sequence was collected from a human donor in good health. This chain uses TRBV12-5 with TRBJ1-2; a weak D match, TRBD1 (5 bases). The CDR3 region is CASGLSRVDYGYTF. The CDR3 DNA follows: TGTGCTAGTGGTTTGTCCAGGGTGGACTATGGCTACACCTTC.